This T cell receptor (beta chain) was found in a study of response to subunit inactivated influenza vaccine. CDR1 and CDR2 (germline): LGHNT, FRNRAP. Trimming removed 2 bases at V and 6 bases at J, with 8 bases between. The CDR3 runs 13 residues. TCRdb recomputed calls from the RT-PCR reads with MiXCR, one row per CDR3 protein. The sample lists some 570,000 distinct CDR3 sequences, approximately 10% occurring once. This clonotype turned up a few times. Another study also made use of these data, one on T cells expressing NK-cell markers. From that report: 5'RACE template switching with UMIs produced the TCR beta cDNA. Sorted CD3+CD56-NKG2C+, CD3+CD56+NKG2C+ and CD3+CD56+NKG2C- T cells supplied the TCR beta repertoires. Alpha-beta TCR T cells were the sole sorting target in several experiments, owing to an anti-gamma-delta TCR antibody. Dominant NKG2C+ clonotypes accounted for roughly 1.0-7.5% of CD8+ T cells in a handful of donors. HCMV specificity of the expanded NKG2C+ T cell clones stayed unclear.

Sequenced material: PBMCs from blood, taken on the day of vaccination. The origin of this receptor is a man in his fifties who received an inactivated influenza vaccine. V gene TRBV12-5 combines with J gene TRBJ1-5; a possible D gene is TRBD1 (5 bases). The CDR3 spells CASGLSGGQPQHF. Written as DNA, the CDR3 is TGTGCTAGTGGTTTGTCGGGGGGTCAGCCCCAGCATTTT. Together with reference TRBV12-5 and TRBJ1-5, the CDR3 gives the full variable domain: DARVTQTPRHKVTEMGQEVTMRCQPILGHNTVFWYRQTMMQGLELLAYFRNRAPLDDSGMPKDRFSAEMPDATLATLKIQPSEPRDSAVYFCASGLSGGQPQHFGDGTRLSIL.